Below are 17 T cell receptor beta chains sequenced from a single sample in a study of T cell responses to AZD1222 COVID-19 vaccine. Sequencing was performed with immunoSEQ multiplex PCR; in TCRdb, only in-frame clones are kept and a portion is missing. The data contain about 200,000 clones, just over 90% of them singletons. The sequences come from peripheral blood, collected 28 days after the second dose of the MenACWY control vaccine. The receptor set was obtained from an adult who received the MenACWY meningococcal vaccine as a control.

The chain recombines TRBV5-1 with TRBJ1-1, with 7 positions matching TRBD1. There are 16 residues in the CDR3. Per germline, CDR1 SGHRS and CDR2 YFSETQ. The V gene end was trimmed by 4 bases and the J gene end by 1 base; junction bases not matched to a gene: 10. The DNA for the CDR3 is TGCGCCAGCAGCCTGACTGGGGACAGATCGAACACTGAAGCTTTCTTT. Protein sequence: CASSLTGDRSNTEAFF.

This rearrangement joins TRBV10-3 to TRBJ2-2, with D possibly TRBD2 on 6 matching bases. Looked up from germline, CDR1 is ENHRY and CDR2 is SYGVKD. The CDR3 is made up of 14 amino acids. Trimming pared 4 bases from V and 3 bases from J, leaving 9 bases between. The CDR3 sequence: CAISAASDTGELFF. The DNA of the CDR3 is TGTGCCATCAGTGCGGCTAGCGACACCGGGGAGCTGTTTTTT.

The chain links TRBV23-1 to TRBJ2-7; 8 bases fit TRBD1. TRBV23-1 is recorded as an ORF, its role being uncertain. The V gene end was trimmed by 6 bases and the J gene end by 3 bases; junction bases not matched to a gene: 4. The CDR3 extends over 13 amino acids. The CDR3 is CASSLGQDYEQYF. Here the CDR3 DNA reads TGCGCCAGCAGCCTGGGACAGGACTACGAGCAGTACTTC.

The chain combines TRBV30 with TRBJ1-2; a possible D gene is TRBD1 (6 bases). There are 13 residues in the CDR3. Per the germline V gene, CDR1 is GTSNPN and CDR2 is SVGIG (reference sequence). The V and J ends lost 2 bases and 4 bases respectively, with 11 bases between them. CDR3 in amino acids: CAWSPGDPYGYTF. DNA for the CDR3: TGTGCCTGGAGTCCAGGGGATCCCTATGGCTACACCTTC.

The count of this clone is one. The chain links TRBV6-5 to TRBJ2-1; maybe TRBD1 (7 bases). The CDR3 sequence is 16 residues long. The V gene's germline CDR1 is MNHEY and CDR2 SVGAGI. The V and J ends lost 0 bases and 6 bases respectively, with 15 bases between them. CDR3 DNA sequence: TGTGCCAGCAGTTACTCGGGGCCGCAGGGGGGCAATGAGCAGTTCTTC. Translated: CASSYSGPQGGNEQFF.

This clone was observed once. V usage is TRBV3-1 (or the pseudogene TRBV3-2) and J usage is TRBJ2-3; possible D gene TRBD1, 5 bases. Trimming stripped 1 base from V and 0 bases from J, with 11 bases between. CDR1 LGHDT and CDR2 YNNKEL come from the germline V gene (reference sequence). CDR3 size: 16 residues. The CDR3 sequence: CASSQVFGASTDTQYF. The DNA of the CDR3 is TGTGCCAGCAGCCAAGTCTTTGGGGCTAGCACAGATACGCAGTATTTT.

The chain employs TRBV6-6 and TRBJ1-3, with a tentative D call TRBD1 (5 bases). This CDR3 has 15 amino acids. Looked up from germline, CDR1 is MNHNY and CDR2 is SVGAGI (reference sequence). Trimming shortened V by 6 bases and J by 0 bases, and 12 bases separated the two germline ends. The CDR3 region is CASRLQRGSGNTIYF. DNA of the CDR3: TGTGCCAGCAGATTACAGAGGGGCTCTGGAAACACCATATATTTT.

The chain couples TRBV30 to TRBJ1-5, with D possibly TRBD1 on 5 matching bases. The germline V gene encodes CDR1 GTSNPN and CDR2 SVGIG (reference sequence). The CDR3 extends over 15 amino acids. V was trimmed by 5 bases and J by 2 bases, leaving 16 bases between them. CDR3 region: CAWSGTGRGNQPQHF. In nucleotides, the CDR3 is TGTGCCTGGTCTGGGACCGGGCGGGGCAATCAGCCCCAGCATTTT.

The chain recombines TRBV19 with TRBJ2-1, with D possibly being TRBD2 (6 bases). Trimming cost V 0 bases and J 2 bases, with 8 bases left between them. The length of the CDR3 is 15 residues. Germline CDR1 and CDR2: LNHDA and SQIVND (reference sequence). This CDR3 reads CASSIEGGPYNEQFF. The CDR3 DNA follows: TGTGCCAGTAGTATAGAGGGGGGTCCCTACAATGAGCAGTTCTTC.

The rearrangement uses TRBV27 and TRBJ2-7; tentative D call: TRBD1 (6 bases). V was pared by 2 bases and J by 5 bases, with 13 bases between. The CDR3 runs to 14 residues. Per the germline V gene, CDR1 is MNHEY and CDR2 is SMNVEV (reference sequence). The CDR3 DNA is TGTGCCAGCAGTTTAGGGCAGGGGATCGACGAGCAGTACTTC. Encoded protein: CASSLGQGIDEQYF.

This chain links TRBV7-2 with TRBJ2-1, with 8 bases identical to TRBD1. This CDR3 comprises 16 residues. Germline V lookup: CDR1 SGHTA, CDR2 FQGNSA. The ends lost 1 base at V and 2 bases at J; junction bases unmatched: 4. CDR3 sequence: CASSLVAGGAYNEQFF. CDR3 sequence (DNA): TGTGCCAGCAGCTTAGTGGCAGGGGGCGCCTACAATGAGCAGTTCTTC.

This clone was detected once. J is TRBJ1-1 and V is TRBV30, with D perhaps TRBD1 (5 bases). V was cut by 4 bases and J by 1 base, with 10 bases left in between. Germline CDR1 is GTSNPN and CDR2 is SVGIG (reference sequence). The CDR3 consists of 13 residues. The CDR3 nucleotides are TGTGCCTGGAACCCCGGGGCGAACACTGAAGCTTTCTTT. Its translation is CAWNPGANTEAFF.

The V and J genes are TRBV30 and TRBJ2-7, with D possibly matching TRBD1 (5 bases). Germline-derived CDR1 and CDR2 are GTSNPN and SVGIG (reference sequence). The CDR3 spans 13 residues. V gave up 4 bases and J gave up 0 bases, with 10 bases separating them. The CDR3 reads CAWTLTDSYEQYF. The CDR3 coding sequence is TGTGCCTGGACCTTGACAGACTCCTACGAGCAGTACTTC. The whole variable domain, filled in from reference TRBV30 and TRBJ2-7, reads SQTIHQWPATLVQPVGSPLSLECTVEGTSNPNLYWYRQAAGRGLQLLFYSVGIGQISSEVPQNLSASRPQDRQFILSSKKLLLSDSGFYLCAWTLTDSYEQYFGPGTRLTVT.

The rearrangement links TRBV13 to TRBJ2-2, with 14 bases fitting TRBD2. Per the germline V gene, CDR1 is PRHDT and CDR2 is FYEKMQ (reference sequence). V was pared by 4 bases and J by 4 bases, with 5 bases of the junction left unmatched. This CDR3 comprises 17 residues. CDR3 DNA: TGTGCCAGCAGCTCCGGGACTAGCGGGAGCGGCACCGGGGAGCTGTTTTTT. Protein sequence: CASSSGTSGSGTGELFF.

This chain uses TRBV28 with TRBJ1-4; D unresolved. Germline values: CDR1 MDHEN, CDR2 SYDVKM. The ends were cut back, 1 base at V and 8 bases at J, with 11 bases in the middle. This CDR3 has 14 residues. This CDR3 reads CASSLSGRREKLFF. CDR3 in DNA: TGTGCCAGCAGTTTATCGGGCAGGAGGGAAAAACTGTTTTTT.

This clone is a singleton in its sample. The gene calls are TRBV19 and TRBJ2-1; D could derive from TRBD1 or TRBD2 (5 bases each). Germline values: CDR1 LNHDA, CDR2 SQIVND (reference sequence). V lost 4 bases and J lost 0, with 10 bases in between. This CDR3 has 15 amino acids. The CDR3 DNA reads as TGTGCCAGTAGTAGGGACCAGAGCTCCTACAATGAGCAGTTCTTC. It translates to CASSRDQSSYNEQFF.

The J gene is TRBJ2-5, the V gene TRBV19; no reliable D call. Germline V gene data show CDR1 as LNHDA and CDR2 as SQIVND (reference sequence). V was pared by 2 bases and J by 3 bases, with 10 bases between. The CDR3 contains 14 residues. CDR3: CASSITAVKETQYF. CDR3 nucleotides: TGTGCCAGTAGTATAACGGCAGTAAAAGAGACCCAGTACTTC.